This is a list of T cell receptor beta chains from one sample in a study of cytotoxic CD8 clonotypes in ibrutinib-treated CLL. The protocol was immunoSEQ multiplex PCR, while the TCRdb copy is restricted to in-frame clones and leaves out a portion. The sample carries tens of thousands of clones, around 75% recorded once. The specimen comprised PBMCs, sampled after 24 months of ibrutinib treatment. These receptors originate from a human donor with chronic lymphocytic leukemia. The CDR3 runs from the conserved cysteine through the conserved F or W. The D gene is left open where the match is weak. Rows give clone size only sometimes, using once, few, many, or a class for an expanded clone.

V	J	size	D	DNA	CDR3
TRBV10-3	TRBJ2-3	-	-	TGTGCCATCAGCGGATCGCCGGGGAGCCGTGGGGCAGATACGCAGTATTTT	CAISGSPGSRGADTQYF
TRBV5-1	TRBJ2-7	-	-	TGCGCCAGCAGCTTGGGTTCTTGGGTCGAGCAGTACTTC	CASSLGSWVEQYF
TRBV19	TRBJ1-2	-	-	TGTGCCAGTAGTATCCCGGACAGAAAGAAAAACTATGGCTACACCTTC	CASSIPDRKKNYGYTF
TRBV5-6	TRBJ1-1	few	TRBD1	TGTGCCAGCAGCTTGTTGATCAGGGGGCGATCGGGAACTGAAGCTTTCTTT	CASSLLIRGRSGTEAFF
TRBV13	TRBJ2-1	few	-	TGTGCCAGCAGCTTAGTCAGGGCTTCCTACAATGAGCAGTTCTTC	CASSLVRASYNEQFF
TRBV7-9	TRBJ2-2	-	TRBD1	TGTGCCAGCAGCTTGGGGGACAGGTCGCGAACCGGGGAGCTGTTTTTT	CASSLGDRSRTGELFF
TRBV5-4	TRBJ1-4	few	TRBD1	TGTGCCAGCAGCTTGGACCCCGGGACAGGGAATGAAAAACTGTTTTTT	CASSLDPGTGNEKLFF
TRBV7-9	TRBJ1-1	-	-	TGTGCCAGCAGCCATATTGAAGAAGCTTTCTTT	CASSHIEEAFF
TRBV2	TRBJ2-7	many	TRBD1	TGTGCCAGCAGTGAAGCGCGGACAGGGGGCCCTTTGGAGCAGTACTTC	CASSEARTGGPLEQYF
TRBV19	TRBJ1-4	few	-	TGTGCCAGTAGCCGGCGGGGAGCCGAAAAACTGTTTTTT	CASSRRGAEKLFF
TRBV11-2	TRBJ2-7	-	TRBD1	TGTGCCAGCAGCCCAGGGACAGGCCGGACCTACGAGCAGTACTTC	CASSPGTGRTYEQYF
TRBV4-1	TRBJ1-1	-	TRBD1	TGCGCCAGCAGCCAAGATGCGAGGGGGCAAACTTTCTTT	CASSQDARGQTFF
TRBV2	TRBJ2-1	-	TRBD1	TGTGCCAGCAGGGACAGGGGTGGCCCCTACAATGAGCAGTTCTTC	CASRDRGGPYNEQFF
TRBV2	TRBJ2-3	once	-	TGTGCCAGCACCCAAAGGACAGATACGCAGTATTTT	CASTQRTDTQYF
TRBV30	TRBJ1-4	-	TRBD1	TGTGCCTGGAGTCCTTCCCGACAGGGAGGAGATGAAAAACTGTTTTTT	CAWSPSRQGGDEKLFF
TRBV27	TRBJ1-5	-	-	TGTGCCAGCACCGATAGGGGGGGGAGCAATCAGCCCCAGCATTTT	CASTDRGGSNQPQHF
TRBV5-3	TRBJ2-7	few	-	TGTGCCAGAAGCCTTTCCTCTGGGGCCTACGAGCAGTACTTC	CARSLSSGAYEQYF
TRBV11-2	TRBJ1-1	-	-	TGTGCCAGCAGCTTTTCGGTGAACACTGAAGCTTTCTTT	CASSFSVNTEAFF
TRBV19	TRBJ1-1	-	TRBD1	TGTGCCAGTAGTATGGACAGGGAGGCTGAAGCTTTCTTT	CASSMDREAEAFF
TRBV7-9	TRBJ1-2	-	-	TGTGCCAGCAGCTTAGTTGGGCAGGGGAGCTATGGCTACACCTTC	CASSLVGQGSYGYTF
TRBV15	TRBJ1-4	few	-	TGTGCCACCGCAGGGACCCTTGCAACTAATGAAAAACTGTTTTTT	CATAGTLATNEKLFF
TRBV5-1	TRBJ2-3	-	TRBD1	TGCGCCAGCAGCTCGGGGGGACAGGGAAAAACCGATACGCAGTATTTT	CASSSGGQGKTDTQYF
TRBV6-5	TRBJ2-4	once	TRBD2	TGTGCCAGCAGTTACCGTTGGGAGGGCCCCAAAAACATTCAGTACTTC	CASSYRWEGPKNIQYF
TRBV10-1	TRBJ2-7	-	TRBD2	TGCGCCAGCAGCCTAGCGGGGGAAACCTACGAGCAGTACTTC	CASSLAGETYEQYF
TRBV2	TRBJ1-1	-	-	TGTGCCAGCAACTTTGACACCCGGCCCCTACCTTTCTTT	CASNFDTRPLPFF
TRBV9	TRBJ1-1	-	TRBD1	TGTGCCAGCAGTAGATACGGGACAGCGGGAGGCATGAACACTGAAGCTTTCTTT	CASSRYGTAGGMNTEAFF
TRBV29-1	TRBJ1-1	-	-	TGCAGCGTTACCGCCAGGGGGAACACTGAAGCTTTCTTT	CSVTARGNTEAFF
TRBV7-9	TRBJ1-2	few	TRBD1	TGTGCCAGCAGCACGACGCTACAGGGGGCGTTCGGCTACACCTTC	CASSTTLQGAFGYTF
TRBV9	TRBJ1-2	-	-	TGTGCCAGCAGCGATCGTTTGGTGGGCCGTGGCTACACCTTC	CASSDRLVGRGYTF
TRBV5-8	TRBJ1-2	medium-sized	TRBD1	TGTGCCAGCACCGACAGGGCGCCGGGTGGCTACACCTTC	CASTDRAPGGYTF
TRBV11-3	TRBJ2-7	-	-	TGTGCCAGCAGCCCCGGGGGCGGAGGGGTGCAGTACTTC	CASSPGGGGVQYF
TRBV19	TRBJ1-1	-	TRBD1	TGTGCCAGTAGCTTCCACAGGGGGGACACTGAAGCTTTCTTT	CASSFHRGDTEAFF
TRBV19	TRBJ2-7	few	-	TGTGCCAGTAGTACGGACCGGACAAGTACCTACGAGCAGTACTTC	CASSTDRTSTYEQYF
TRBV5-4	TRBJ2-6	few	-	TGTGCCAGCAGCCCTGACCAATCTGGGGCCAACGTCCTGACTTTC	CASSPDQSGANVLTF
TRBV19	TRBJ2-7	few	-	TGTGCCAGTAAAGATGACCGAAACTACGAGCAGTACTTC	CASKDDRNYEQYF
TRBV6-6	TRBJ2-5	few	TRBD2	TGTGCCAGCCTAAATAGCGGGGGGGAAGAGACCCAGTACTTC	CASLNSGGEETQYF
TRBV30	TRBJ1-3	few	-	TGTGCCTGGAGTCTGGGGGCCATTACTGGAAACACCATATATTTT	CAWSLGAITGNTIYF
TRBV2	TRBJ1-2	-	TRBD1	TGTGCCAGCAGAATAGGGACAGGGGGCTTGGTGCCCGATAACTATGGCTACACCTTC	CASRIGTGGLVPDNYGYTF
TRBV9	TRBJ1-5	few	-	TGTGCCAGCAGCGTAGGACAGGAAAATCAGCCCCAGCATTTT	CASSVGQENQPQHF
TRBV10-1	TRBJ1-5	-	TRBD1	TGCGCCAGCAGTGAGTCGAACAGGGGCCCCCAGCATTTT	CASSESNRGPQHF
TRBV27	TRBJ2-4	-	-	TGTGCCAGCAGTTCCCTATCCAAAAACATTCAGTACTTC	CASSSLSKNIQYF
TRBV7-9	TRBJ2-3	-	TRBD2	TGTGCCAGCAGCGCCGCTAGCGGGGGGGCCCCCAGCACAGATACGCAGTATTTT	CASSAASGGAPSTDTQYF
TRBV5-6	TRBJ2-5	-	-	TGTGCCAGCACCTTCGGGAATCAAGAGACCCAGTACTTC	CASTFGNQETQYF
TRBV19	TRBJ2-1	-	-	TGTGCCAGCGGTAAAGGGGGGAGCTCCTACAATGAGCAGTTCTTC	CASGKGGSSYNEQFF
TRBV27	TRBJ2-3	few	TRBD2	TGTGCCAGCTGTGGGACTAGCGGTTACCCAGATACGCAGTATTTT	CASCGTSGYPDTQYF
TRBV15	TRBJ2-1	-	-	TGTGCCACCAGCAGAGGTTACGGAGATATTTACAATGAGCAGTTCTTC	CATSRGYGDIYNEQFF
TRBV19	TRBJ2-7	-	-	TGTGCCAGTAGTATCGCTGGGGAGTTTTTGCAGTACTTC	CASSIAGEFLQYF
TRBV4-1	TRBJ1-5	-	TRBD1	TGCGCCAGCAGCGAGATTCCAACCGGGACAGGGGAGAATCAGCCCCAGCATTTT	CASSEIPTGTGENQPQHF
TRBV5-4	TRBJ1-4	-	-	TGTGCCAGCAGCTTGGAGGATGAAAAACTGTTTTTT	CASSLEDEKLFF
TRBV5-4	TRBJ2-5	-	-	TGTGCCAGCAGCTTGGACACGGAGACCCAGTACTTC	CASSLDTETQYF
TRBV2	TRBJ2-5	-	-	TGTGCCAGCAGTCTTCGGGGTAGCGGAGGGGAGACCCAGTACTTC	CASSLRGSGGETQYF
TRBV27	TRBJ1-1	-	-	TGTGCCAGCAGTTTATCTCAGATCAGGGATTTGCCCGGCACTGAAGCTTTCTTT	CASSLSQIRDLPGTEAFF
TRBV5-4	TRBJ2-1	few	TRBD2	TGTGCCAGCAGCTTTGGGACTAGCAATGAGCAGTTCTTC	CASSFGTSNEQFF
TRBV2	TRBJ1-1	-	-	TGTGCCAGCAGTGAAGCGCTTGGGACATTGAACACTGAAGCTTTCTTT	CASSEALGTLNTEAFF
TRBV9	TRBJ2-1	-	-	TGTGCCAGCAGCAGATCCGGGGATGAGCAGTTCTTC	CASSRSGDEQFF
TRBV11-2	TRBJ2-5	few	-	TGTGCCAGCAGCTTTTTAACAGAGACCCAGTACTTC	CASSFLTETQYF
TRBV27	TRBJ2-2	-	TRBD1	TGTGCCATCTACCCCCCGGGGACAGGGAACACCGGGGAGCTGTTTTTT	CAIYPPGTGNTGELFF
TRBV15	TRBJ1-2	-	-	TGTGCCACCAGCAGCTATCAACAAGCATCCTATGGCTACACCTTC	CATSSYQQASYGYTF